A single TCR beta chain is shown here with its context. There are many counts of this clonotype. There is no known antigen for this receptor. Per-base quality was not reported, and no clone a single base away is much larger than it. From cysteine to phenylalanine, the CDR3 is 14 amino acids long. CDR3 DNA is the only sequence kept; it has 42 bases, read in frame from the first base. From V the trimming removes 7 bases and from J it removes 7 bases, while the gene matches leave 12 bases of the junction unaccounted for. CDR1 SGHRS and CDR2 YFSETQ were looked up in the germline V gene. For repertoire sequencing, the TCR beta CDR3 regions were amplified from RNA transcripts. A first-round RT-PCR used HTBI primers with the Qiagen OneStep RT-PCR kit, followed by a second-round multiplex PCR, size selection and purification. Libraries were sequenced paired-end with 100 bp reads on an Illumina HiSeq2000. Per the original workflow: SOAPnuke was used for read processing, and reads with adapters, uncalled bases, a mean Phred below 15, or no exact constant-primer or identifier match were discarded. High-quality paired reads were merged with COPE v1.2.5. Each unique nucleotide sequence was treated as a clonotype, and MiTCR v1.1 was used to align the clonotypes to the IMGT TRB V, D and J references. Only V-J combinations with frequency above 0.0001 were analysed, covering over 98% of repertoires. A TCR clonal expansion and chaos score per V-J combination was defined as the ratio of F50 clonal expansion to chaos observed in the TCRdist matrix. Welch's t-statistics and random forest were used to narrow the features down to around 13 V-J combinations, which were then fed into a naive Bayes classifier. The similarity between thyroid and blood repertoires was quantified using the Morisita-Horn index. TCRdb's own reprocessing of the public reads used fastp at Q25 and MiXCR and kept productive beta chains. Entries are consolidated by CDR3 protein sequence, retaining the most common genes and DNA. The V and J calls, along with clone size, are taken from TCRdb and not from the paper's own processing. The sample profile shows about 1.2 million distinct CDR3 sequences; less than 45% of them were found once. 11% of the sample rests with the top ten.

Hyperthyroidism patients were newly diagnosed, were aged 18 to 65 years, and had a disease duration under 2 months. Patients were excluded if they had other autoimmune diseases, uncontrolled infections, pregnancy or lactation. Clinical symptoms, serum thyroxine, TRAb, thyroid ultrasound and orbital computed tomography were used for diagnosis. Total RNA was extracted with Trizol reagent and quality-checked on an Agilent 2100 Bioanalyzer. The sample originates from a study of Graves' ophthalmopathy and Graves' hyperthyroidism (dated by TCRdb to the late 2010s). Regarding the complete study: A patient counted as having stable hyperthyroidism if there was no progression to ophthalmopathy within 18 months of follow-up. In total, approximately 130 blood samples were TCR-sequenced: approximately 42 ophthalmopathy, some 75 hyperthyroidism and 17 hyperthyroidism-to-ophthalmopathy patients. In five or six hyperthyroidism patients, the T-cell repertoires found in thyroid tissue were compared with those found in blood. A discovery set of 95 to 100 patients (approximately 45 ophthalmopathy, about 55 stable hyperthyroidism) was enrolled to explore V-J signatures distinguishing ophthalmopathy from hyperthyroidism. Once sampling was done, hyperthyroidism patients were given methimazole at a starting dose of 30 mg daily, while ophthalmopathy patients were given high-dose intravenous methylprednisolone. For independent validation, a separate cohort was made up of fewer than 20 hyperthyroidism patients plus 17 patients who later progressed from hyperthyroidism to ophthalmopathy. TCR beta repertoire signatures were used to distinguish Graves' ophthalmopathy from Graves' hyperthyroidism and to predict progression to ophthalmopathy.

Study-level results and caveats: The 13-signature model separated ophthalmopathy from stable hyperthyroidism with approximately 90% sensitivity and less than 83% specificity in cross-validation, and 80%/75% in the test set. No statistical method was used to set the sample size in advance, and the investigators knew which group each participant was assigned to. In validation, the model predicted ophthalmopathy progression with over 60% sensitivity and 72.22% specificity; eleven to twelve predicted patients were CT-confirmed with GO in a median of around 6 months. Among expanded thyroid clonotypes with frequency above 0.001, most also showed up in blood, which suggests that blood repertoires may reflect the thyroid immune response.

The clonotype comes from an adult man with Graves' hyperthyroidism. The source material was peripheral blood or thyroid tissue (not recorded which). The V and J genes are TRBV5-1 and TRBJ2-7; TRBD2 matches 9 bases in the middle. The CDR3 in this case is CASHGSGGPREQYF. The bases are TGCGCCAGCCACGGTAGCGGGGGCCCGCGGGAGCAGTACTTC.